Sequencing of this T cell receptor beta chain was carried out in a study of shared clonotypes between healthy human individuals. Study conclusions and caveats: Clonotypes which were not shared had lower generation probabilities than clonotypes that all four donors shared.

For each subset, genomic DNA was distributed in equal portions over several immunoSEQ plates. Profiled with immunoSEQ multiplex PCR; TCRdb holds only in-frame clones, not every one. Among roughly 2.5 million clones listed, around nine tenths were seen once. This clone has only one observation. The antigen is not known. The sequence was obtained from a man younger than 35 in good health. The sequencing input was naive CD4+ T cells sorted from blood. As to subset: CD45RA+ positively selected.

CDR3 DNA sequence: TGTGCCAGCTCAGGACCCGGGACAGGGAAAGATTCGAACACCGGGGAGCTGTTTTTT. Translating gives CASSGPGTGKDSNTGELFF. This sequence joins TRBV18 and TRBJ2-2; 9 bases are shared with TRBD1. This CDR3 is 19 amino acids long. The J segment lost 0 bases and the V segment lost 5 bases, leaving 13 bases of the junction unmatched. The V gene's germline CDR1 is KGHSH and CDR2 LQKENI.